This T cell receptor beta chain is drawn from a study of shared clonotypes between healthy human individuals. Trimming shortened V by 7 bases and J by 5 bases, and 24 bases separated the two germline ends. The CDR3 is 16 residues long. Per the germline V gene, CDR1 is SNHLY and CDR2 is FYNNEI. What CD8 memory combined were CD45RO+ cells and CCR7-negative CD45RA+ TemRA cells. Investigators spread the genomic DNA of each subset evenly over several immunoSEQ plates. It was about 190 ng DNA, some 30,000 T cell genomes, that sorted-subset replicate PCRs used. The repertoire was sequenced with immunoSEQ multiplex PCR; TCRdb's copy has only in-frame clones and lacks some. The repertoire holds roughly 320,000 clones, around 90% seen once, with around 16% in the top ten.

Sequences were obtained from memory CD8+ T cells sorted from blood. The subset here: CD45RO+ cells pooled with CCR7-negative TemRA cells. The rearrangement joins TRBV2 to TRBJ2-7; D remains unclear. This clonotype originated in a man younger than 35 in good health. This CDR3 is CASTRSSSLGRDEQYF. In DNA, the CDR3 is TGTGCCAGCACCAGGTCGTCGAGCCTGGGTAGGGACGAGCAGTACTTC.